The rows below give T cell receptor beta chains drawn from one sample of a study. One entry per CDR3 protein results from TCRdb running MiXCR on the RT-PCR reads. The sample contains about 680,000 distinct CDR3 sequences, approximately 15% of which appear only once. The specimen was memory CD4+ T cells from blood. These receptors were obtained from a female donor in good health, serving as a healthy control. CDR3s include the opening cysteine and the closing phenylalanine or tryptophan. Each record gives: J gene, clone size, D gene, V gene, CDR3 protein, CDR3 DNA. The D gene is left open where the match is weak. A clone size is listed for some rows: how often the clone was seen (once, few, many), or a class if it is expanded.

j_gene: TRBJ2-7; abundance: NA; d_gene: NA; v_gene: TRBV20-1; CDR3aa: CSAREGAGATEQYF; CDR3nt: TGCAGTGCTAGAGAAGGGGCTGGGGCCACCGAGCAGTACTTC
j_gene: TRBJ2-5; abundance: many; d_gene: NA; v_gene: TRBV28; CDR3aa: CASSRRRPYQETQYF; CDR3nt: TGTGCCAGCAGCCGCCGCCGTCCGTACCAAGAGACCCAGTACTTC
j_gene: TRBJ1-2; abundance: few; d_gene: NA; v_gene: TRBV29-1; CDR3aa: CSVAYSDRTSYGYTF; CDR3nt: TGCAGCGTTGCATACTCGGACAGAACTTCCTATGGCTACACCTTC
j_gene: TRBJ1-5; abundance: NA; d_gene: NA; v_gene: TRBV28; CDR3aa: CASRTGLNQPQHF; CDR3nt: TGTGCCAGCAGGACGGGACTTAATCAGCCCCAGCATTTT
j_gene: TRBJ1-5; abundance: few; d_gene: NA; v_gene: TRBV7-2; CDR3aa: CASSLANTRGQPQHF; CDR3nt: TGTGCCAGCAGCTTAGCGAATACCAGGGGTCAGCCCCAGCATTTT
j_gene: TRBJ2-7; abundance: many; d_gene: NA; v_gene: TRBV15; CDR3aa: CATSRDAAAYEQYF; CDR3nt: TGTGCCACCAGCAGAGATGCGGCAGCCTACGAGCAGTACTTC
j_gene: TRBJ2-7; abundance: few; d_gene: NA; v_gene: TRBV30; CDR3aa: CAWSGGSYEQYF; CDR3nt: TGTGCCTGGAGTGGCGGCTCCTACGAGCAGTACTTC
j_gene: TRBJ2-3; abundance: NA; d_gene: TRBD1; v_gene: TRBV11-3; CDR3aa: CASSSGQLNTQYF; CDR3nt: TGTGCCAGCAGCTCGGGACAGCTAAATACGCAGTATTTT
j_gene: TRBJ2-3; abundance: few; d_gene: TRBD1; v_gene: TRBV9; CDR3aa: CASSPRTGPAKSTDTQYF; CDR3nt: TGTGCCAGCAGCCCACGGACAGGGCCCGCTAAGAGCACAGATACGCAGTATTTT
j_gene: TRBJ2-2; abundance: few; d_gene: NA; v_gene: TRBV7-2; CDR3aa: CASSSMVTGELFF; CDR3nt: TGTGCCAGCAGCTCCATGGTCACCGGGGAGCTGTTTTTT
j_gene: TRBJ1-4; abundance: NA; d_gene: NA; v_gene: TRBV7-2; CDR3aa: CASSLIRGPVFF; CDR3nt: TGTGCCAGCAGCCTTATCCGGGGGCCGGTGTTTTTT
j_gene: TRBJ2-1; abundance: many; d_gene: NA; v_gene: TRBV4-2; CDR3aa: CASSQDWSSRSYNEQFF; CDR3nt: TGTGCCAGCAGCCAAGATTGGTCTAGCAGGTCCTACAATGAGCAGTTCTTC
j_gene: TRBJ1-1; abundance: few; d_gene: NA; v_gene: TRBV2; CDR3aa: CASKNGRDTEAFF; CDR3nt: TGTGCCAGCAAGAACGGCAGGGACACTGAAGCTTTCTTT
j_gene: TRBJ2-7; abundance: few; d_gene: NA; v_gene: TRBV12-3/TRBV12-4; CDR3aa: CASSLNQLEQYF; CDR3nt: TGTGCCAGCAGTTTAAATCAGCTCGAGCAGTACTTC
j_gene: TRBJ1-1; abundance: NA; d_gene: NA; v_gene: TRBV7-3; CDR3aa: CASSPKPRQTNTEAFF; CDR3nt: TGTGCCAGCAGCCCGAAACCCCGACAGACGAACACTGAAGCTTTCTTT
j_gene: TRBJ2-7; abundance: few; d_gene: NA; v_gene: TRBV20-1; CDR3aa: CSASRDGDSYEQYF; CDR3nt: TGCAGTGCTAGCCGGGACGGGGACTCCTACGAGCAGTACTTC
j_gene: TRBJ2-1; abundance: NA; d_gene: TRBD1; v_gene: TRBV12-3/TRBV12-4; CDR3aa: CASSSTGRTYNEQFF; CDR3nt: TGTGCCAGCAGTTCGACAGGGAGAACTTACAATGAGCAGTTCTTC
j_gene: TRBJ2-2; abundance: few; d_gene: NA; v_gene: TRBV20-1; CDR3aa: CSGQNPNTGELFF; CDR3nt: TGCAGTGGTCAGAACCCGAACACCGGGGAGCTGTTTTTT
j_gene: TRBJ1-6; abundance: NA; d_gene: NA; v_gene: TRBV27; CDR3aa: CASRDGGAVRTPLHF; CDR3nt: TGTGCCAGCAGGGACGGTGGGGCAGTCCGTACACCCCTCCACTTT
j_gene: TRBJ1-1; abundance: few; d_gene: TRBD1; v_gene: TRBV18; CDR3aa: CASSQGQGASVFSAFF; CDR3nt: TGTGCCAGCTCACAGGGACAGGGGGCTTCAGTGTTCTCGGCTTTCTTT
j_gene: TRBJ2-2; abundance: few; d_gene: TRBD1; v_gene: TRBV2; CDR3aa: CASSVRQGNTGELFF; CDR3nt: TGTGCCAGCAGTGTACGACAGGGGAACACCGGGGAGCTGTTTTTT
j_gene: TRBJ2-3; abundance: many; d_gene: NA; v_gene: TRBV7-2; CDR3aa: CASSLVGADTQYF; CDR3nt: TGTGCCAGCAGCTTAGTCGGGGCAGATACGCAGTATTTT
j_gene: TRBJ1-2; abundance: NA; d_gene: NA; v_gene: TRBV7-2; CDR3aa: CASSWMNTGSGYTF; CDR3nt: TGTGCCAGCAGCTGGATGAACACCGGGAGTGGCTACACCTTC
j_gene: TRBJ1-1; abundance: NA; d_gene: NA; v_gene: TRBV9; CDR3aa: CASSVGVLGTEAFF; CDR3nt: TGTGCCAGCAGCGTAGGAGTCCTAGGGACTGAAGCTTTCTTT
j_gene: TRBJ1-5; abundance: NA; d_gene: NA; v_gene: TRBV7-9; CDR3aa: CASAGEVNQPQHF; CDR3nt: TGTGCCAGCGCAGGGGAAGTAAATCAGCCCCAGCATTTT
j_gene: TRBJ2-6; abundance: NA; d_gene: NA; v_gene: TRBV24-1; CDR3aa: CATSASASGANVLTF; CDR3nt: TGTGCCACCAGCGCCAGTGCTTCTGGGGCCAACGTCCTGACTTTC
j_gene: TRBJ1-1; abundance: many; d_gene: TRBD1; v_gene: TRBV6-2/TRBV6-3; CDR3aa: CASNRQGGTEAFF; CDR3nt: TGTGCCAGCAACAGACAGGGTGGGACTGAAGCTTTCTTT
j_gene: TRBJ2-3; abundance: many; d_gene: NA; v_gene: TRBV24-1; CDR3aa: CATSGEIGDTQYF; CDR3nt: TGTGCCACCAGTGGGGAGATAGGAGATACGCAGTATTTT
j_gene: TRBJ2-5; abundance: NA; d_gene: NA; v_gene: TRBV6-2/TRBV6-3; CDR3aa: CASSLPRGGVETQYF; CDR3nt: TGTGCCAGCAGTTTACCCCGAGGGGGAGTAGAGACCCAGTACTTC
j_gene: TRBJ2-7; abundance: few; d_gene: TRBD2; v_gene: TRBV20-1; CDR3aa: CSARDPASGGAGEQYF; CDR3nt: TGCAGTGCTAGAGATCCGGCTAGCGGGGGGGCGGGTGAGCAGTACTTC
j_gene: TRBJ2-5; abundance: NA; d_gene: TRBD2; v_gene: TRBV12-3/TRBV12-4; CDR3aa: CASSRGGGAWETQYF; CDR3nt: TGTGCCAGCAGTCGGGGGGGAGGGGCCTGGGAGACCCAGTACTTC
j_gene: TRBJ2-3; abundance: NA; d_gene: NA; v_gene: TRBV6-5; CDR3aa: CASRSGTDTQYF; CDR3nt: TGTGCCAGCAGGTCGGGGACAGATACGCAGTATTTT
j_gene: TRBJ1-1; abundance: NA; d_gene: TRBD1; v_gene: TRBV20-1; CDR3aa: CSARGDSRAFF; CDR3nt: TGCAGTGCTAGAGGGGACAGTCGGGCTTTCTTT
j_gene: TRBJ1-4; abundance: NA; d_gene: TRBD1; v_gene: TRBV5-6; CDR3aa: CASSFFSGGTNEKLFF; CDR3nt: TGTGCCAGCAGCTTTTTTTCAGGGGGAACTAATGAAAAACTGTTTTTT
j_gene: TRBJ2-5; abundance: many; d_gene: NA; v_gene: TRBV20-1; CDR3aa: CSASRSPTSSGQETQYF; CDR3nt: TGCAGTGCTAGCCGTTCCCCTACTAGCTCGGGGCAAGAGACCCAGTACTTC
j_gene: TRBJ1-2; abundance: NA; d_gene: TRBD1; v_gene: TRBV7-9; CDR3aa: CATDRGPNYGYTF; CDR3nt: TGTGCCACCGACAGGGGGCCTAACTATGGCTACACCTTC